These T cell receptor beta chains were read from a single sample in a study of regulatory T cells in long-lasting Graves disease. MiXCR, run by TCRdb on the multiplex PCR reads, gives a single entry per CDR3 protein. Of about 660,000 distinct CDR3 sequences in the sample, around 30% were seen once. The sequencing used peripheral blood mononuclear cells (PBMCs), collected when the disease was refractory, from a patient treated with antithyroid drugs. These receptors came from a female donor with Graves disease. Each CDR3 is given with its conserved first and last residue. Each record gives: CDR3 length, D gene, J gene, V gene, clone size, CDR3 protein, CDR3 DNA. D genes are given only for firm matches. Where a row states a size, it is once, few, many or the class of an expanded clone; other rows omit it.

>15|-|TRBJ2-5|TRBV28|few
CASSPPPGEKEAQYF
TGTGCCAGCAGCCCTCCCCCAGGGGAGAAAGAGGCCCAGTACTTC
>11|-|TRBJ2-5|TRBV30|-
CAWRERETQYF
TGTGCCTGGAGGGAGCGAGAGACCCAGTACTTC
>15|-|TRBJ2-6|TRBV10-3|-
CAISGRATGANVLTF
TGTGCCATCAGTGGGCGGGCCACAGGGGCCAACGTCCTGACTTTC
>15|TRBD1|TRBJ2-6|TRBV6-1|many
CASSKTGAGANVLTF
TGTGCCAGCAGTAAGACAGGGGCTGGGGCCAACGTCCTGACTTTC
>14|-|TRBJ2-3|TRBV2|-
CASLSGGSTDTQYF
TGTGCCAGCCTATCGGGGGGCAGCACAGATACGCAGTATTTT
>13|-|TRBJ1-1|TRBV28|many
CASSFPANTEAFF
TGTGCCAGCAGTTTTCCGGCCAACACTGAAGCTTTCTTT
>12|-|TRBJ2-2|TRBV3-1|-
CASLQYTGELFF
TGTGCCAGCCTACAATACACCGGGGAGCTGTTTTTT
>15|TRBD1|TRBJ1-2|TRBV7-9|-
CASSPGTGVHYGYTF
TGTGCCAGCAGCCCCGGGACAGGGGTTCACTATGGCTACACCTTC
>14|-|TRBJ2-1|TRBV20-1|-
CSAREVGRQHEQFF
TGCAGTGCTAGAGAGGTAGGGAGGCAACATGAGCAGTTCTTC
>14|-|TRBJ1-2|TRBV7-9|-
CASSLAQGPAGYTF
TGTGCCAGCAGCCTAGCGCAAGGGCCGGCGGGCTACACCTTC
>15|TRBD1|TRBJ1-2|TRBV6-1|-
CASREGTVRSGGYTF
TGTGCCAGCAGAGAAGGGACAGTCCGCAGTGGTGGCTACACCTTC
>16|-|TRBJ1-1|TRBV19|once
CASRTILRTGNTEAFF
TGTGCCAGTAGGACAATACTAAGGACGGGGAACACTGAAGCTTTCTTT
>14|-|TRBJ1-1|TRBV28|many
CASSGDGTLTEAFF
TGTGCCAGCAGCGGGGACGGCACTCTAACTGAAGCTTTCTTT
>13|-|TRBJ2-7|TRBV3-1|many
CASSQWDPYEQYF
TGTGCCAGCAGCCAATGGGACCCCTACGAGCAGTACTTC
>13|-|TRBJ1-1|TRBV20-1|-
CSAERAITTEAFF
TGCAGTGCTGAGAGGGCAATAACCACTGAAGCTTTCTTT
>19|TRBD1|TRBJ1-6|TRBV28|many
CASSLYGGQGAFYNSPLHF
TGTGCCAGCAGTTTATACGGAGGACAGGGGGCCTTCTATAATTCACCCCTCCACTTT
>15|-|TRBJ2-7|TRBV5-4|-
CASSFVGGNHYEQYF
TGTGCCAGCAGTTTTGTTGGCGGGAACCACTACGAGCAGTACTTC
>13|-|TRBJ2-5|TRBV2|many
CASSEDPGETQYF
TGTGCCAGCAGTGAAGATCCCGGAGAGACCCAGTACTTC
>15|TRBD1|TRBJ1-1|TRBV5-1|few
CASSGTDRGGTEAFF
TGTGCCAGCAGCGGGACCGACAGGGGGGGGACTGAAGCTTTCTTT
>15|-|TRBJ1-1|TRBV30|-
CAWSTPGTLNTEAFF
TGTGCCTGGAGTACGCCCGGGACACTGAACACTGAAGCTTTCTTT
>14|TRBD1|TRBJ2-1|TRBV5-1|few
CASSLEQGYNEQFF
TGCGCCAGCAGCTTGGAACAGGGGTACAATGAGCAGTTCTTC
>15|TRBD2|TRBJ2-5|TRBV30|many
CAWSGLAGGSETQYF
TGTGCCTGGAGCGGACTAGCGGGAGGTTCTGAGACCCAGTACTTC
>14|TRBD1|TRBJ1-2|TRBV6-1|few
CASIKIGPGGGYTF
TGTGCCAGCATCAAAATAGGGCCAGGGGGTGGCTACACCTTC
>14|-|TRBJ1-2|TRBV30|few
CAGAPQSGNYGYTF
TGTGCCGGGGCCCCCCAAAGCGGTAACTATGGCTACACCTTC
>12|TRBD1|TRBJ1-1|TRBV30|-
CAWREQTGEAFF
TGTGCCTGGAGAGAACAGACAGGGGAAGCTTTCTTT
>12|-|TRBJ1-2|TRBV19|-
CASRGHGYGYTF
TGTGCCAGCAGGGGCCACGGCTATGGCTACACCTTC
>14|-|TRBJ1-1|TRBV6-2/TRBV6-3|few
CASSELRGATEAFF
TGTGCCAGCAGTGAGTTAAGGGGGGCCACTGAAGCTTTCTTT
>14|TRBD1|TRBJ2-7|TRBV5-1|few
CASRGTGSVGEQYF
TGCGCCAGCAGGGGGACAGGGAGTGTGGGCGAGCAGTACTTC
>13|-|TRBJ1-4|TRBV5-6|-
CASSRDRAEKLFF
TGTGCCAGCAGCCGGGACCGGGCGGAAAAACTGTTTTTT
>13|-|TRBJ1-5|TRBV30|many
CAWSPDRNQPQHF
TGTGCCTGGAGTCCTGACAGAAATCAGCCCCAGCATTTT
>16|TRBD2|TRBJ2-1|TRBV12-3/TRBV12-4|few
CASSSSGTSSYNEQFF
TGTGCCAGCAGTTCATCCGGGACTAGCTCCTACAATGAGCAGTTCTTC
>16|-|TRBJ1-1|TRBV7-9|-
CASSLAQGWVNTEAFF
TGTGCCAGCAGCTTAGCGCAGGGGTGGGTGAACACTGAAGCTTTCTTT
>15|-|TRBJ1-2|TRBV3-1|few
CASSQDSSDGYGYTF
TGTGCCAGCAGCCAAGATTCGTCGGACGGCTATGGCTACACCTTC
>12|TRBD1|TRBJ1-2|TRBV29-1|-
CSVVDRDTGYTF
TGCAGCGTGGTGGACAGGGACACAGGCTACACCTTC
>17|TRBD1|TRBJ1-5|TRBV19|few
CASREGQGLYSNQPQHF
TGTGCCAGTAGAGAGGGACAGGGGTTGTATAGCAATCAGCCCCAGCATTTT
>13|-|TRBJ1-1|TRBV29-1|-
CSVVSDMNTEAFF
TGCAGCGTTGTAAGTGACATGAACACTGAAGCTTTCTTT
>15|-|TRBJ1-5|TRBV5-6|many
CASSRRGRLNQPQHF
TGTGCCAGCAGCCGGAGGGGCAGACTCAATCAGCCCCAGCATTTT
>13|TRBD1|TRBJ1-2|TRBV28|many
CASSQGDNYGYTF
TGTGCCAGCAGTCAGGGGGACAACTATGGCTACACCTTC
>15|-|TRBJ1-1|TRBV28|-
CASSFRLGQNTEAFF
TGTGCCAGCAGTTTTAGGCTGGGACAGAACACTGAAGCTTTCTTT
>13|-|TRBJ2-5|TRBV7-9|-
CASSSNTGETQYF
TGTGCCAGCAGCTCCAACACAGGGGAGACCCAGTACTTC
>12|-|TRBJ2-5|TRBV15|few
CATSRDRETQYF
TGTGCCACCAGCAGAGATAGGGAGACCCAGTACTTC